This TCR beta chain originates from a study of blood T cells in healthy people across ages. This clonotype occurred many times. This CDR3 region has 21 residues. Germline-derived CDR1 and CDR2 are LGHDT and YNNKEL (reference sequence). V was pared by 4 bases and J by 3 bases, with 20 bases of the junction left unmatched. The use of a sample-barcoded 5' primer and a J-beta primer mix characterized a second PCR of roughly 6 to 11 cycles. Each CDR3 protein gets one entry after TCRdb re-called the 5' RACE reads with MiXCR. Counted here are some 900,000 distinct CDR3 sequences, roughly 26% occurring once; the ten biggest clones make up 17%.

This chain uses TRBV3-1 with TRBJ2-1; the match to TRBD2 covers 11 bases. Input material: blood. The TCR originated in a woman aged 80 or over in good health. The CDR3 nucleotides are TGTGCCAGCAGCCGCATTACTAGCGGGGGTCAACCTCGAGACTTCTACAATGAGCAGTTCTTC. Its protein is CASSRITSGGQPRDFYNEQFF.